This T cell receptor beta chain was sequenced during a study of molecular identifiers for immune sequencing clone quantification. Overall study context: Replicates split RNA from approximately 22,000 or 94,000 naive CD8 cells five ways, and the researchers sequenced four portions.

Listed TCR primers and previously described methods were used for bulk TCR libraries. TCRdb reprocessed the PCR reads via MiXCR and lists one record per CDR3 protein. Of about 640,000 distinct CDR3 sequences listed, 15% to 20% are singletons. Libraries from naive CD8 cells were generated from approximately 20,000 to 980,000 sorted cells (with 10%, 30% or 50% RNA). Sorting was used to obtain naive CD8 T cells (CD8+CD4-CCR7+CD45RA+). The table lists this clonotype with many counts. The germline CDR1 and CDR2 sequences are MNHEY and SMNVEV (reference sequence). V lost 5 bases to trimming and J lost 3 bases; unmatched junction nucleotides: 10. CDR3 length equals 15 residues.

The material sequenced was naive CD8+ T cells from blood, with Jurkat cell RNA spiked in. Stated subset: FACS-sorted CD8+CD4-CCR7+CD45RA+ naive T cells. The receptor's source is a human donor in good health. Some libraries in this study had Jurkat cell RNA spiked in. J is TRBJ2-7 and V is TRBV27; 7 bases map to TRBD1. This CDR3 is CASSVTGSFVYEQYF. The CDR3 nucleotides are TGTGCCAGCAGTGTGACAGGGAGTTTTGTCTACGAGCAGTACTTC.